This T cell receptor (beta chain) stems from a study of early T cells in non-severe SARS-CoV-2 infection listed by TCRdb under 2021. For the study in its entirety: Bulk RNA from unsorted whole blood was used for TCR sequencing, so alpha and beta chains could not be paired. Here is what the overall study found, with its caveats: VDJdb matching was skewed toward anti-spike CD8 responses and likely underestimated virus-specific expansions by missing private and CD4 specificities.

Receptor amplification or capture employed 5' RACE. Sequencing relied on a NextSeq 500. To correct for sequencing error and PCR bias, the TCR library protocol tagged individual cDNA molecules with unique molecular identifiers. Both TCR alpha and beta chains were sequenced, and tight co-correlation was observed between alpha and beta sequence abundances in each sample. Under the source paper's analysis protocol: Decombinator V4 was used to annotate TCR sequences for V gene, J gene and CDR3. TCRs were defined as expanded if a significant change between any two time points was detected under a Poisson model with p below 0.0001. TCR abundances were normalised to the total number of TCRs sequenced in each sample and reported as counts per million. VDJdb, accessed 1 November 2021, was searched for CMV, EBV and SARS-CoV-2 annotated TCRs, with TCRs annotated for multiple antigens excluded. The public reads were run again by TCRdb, first through fastp at Q25 and then through MiXCR, and only productive beta chains were kept. Rows with a matching CDR3 protein are joined into one entry that keeps the most common DNA and genes. These V and J calls derive from TCRdb rather than the authors' analysis. For this sample the table gives 100,000 to 120,000 distinct CDR3 sequences, of which approximately 12% were detected only once. Approximately 4% of the sample is in the top ten clones.

This clonotype has only a few counts. The clone's antigen remains unknown. Base-call qualities are not available, and no considerably larger clone is one nucleotide away. Set within a cohort of healthcare workers in London, UK, this nested case-control study involved weekly PCR testing of nasopharyngeal swabs along with blood sampling. Healthcare workers were recruited during the week of the UK lockdown, between 23 and 31 March 2020, and followed weekly for up to about 15 weeks. The material sequenced was whole blood, taken at baseline. This clonotype was sampled from an adult who was a healthcare worker with PCR-confirmed SARS-CoV-2 infection or an uninfected control (not recorded which).

CDR3 protein: CASSEQSYEQYF. The nucleotide sequence reads as follows: TGTGCCAGCAGCGAACAGTCCTACGAGCAGTACTTC. In this chain, TRBV14 is recombined with TRBJ2-7; there is no confident call for the D gene. V and J are truncated by 5 bases and 1 base respectively, leaving an intervening sequence of 6 bases. The CDR3 spans 12 residues, from the cysteine through the phenylalanine. Only the CDR3 portion is preserved as DNA: 36 bases, with reading frame beginning at the first base. CDR1 and CDR2, looked up from the germline V gene, are SGHDN and FVKESK.